This paragraph covers one T cell receptor (beta chain) sequence. Its target is not known. This may stem from a read error, because a much larger clone lies one nucleotide away. Germline CDR1 and CDR2: SGHVS and FNYEAQ. Trimming took 2 bases from V and 1 from J, leaving 20 bases between them. This CDR3 comprises 19 residues. Investigators produced naive CD8 libraries from approximately 20,000 to 1,000,000 sorted cells, drawing on 10%, 30% or 50% RNA. These data originate in a study of molecular identifiers for immune sequencing clone quantification. Study conclusions and caveats: Clones of above 20 RNA copies carried over 97% of effector molecules; in naive cells they carried under 1%. Researchers reportedly could pick up spiked Jurkat TCR RNA from one cell mixed into about 1 million naive cells.

Generation of bulk TCR libraries relied on previously described methods and listed TCR primers. TCRdb re-derived calls from the PCR reads in MiXCR, one entry per CDR3 protein. The sample yields around 100,000 distinct CDR3 sequences, around a third seen once. The sequence came from a human donor in good health. Some libraries in this study had Jurkat cell RNA spiked in. This chain joins TRBV7-6 and TRBJ2-2, with a weak D call TRBD1 (6 bases). Source material: naive CD8+ T cells from blood, with Jurkat cell RNA spiked in. Subset defined: FACS-sorted CD8+CD4-CCR7+CD45RA+ naive T cells. This chain's CDR3 is CASSLKVRRGQMNTGELFF. The DNA of the CDR3 is TGTGCCAGCAGCTTAAAAGTGAGACGTGGACAGATGAACACCGGGGAGCTGTTTTTT.